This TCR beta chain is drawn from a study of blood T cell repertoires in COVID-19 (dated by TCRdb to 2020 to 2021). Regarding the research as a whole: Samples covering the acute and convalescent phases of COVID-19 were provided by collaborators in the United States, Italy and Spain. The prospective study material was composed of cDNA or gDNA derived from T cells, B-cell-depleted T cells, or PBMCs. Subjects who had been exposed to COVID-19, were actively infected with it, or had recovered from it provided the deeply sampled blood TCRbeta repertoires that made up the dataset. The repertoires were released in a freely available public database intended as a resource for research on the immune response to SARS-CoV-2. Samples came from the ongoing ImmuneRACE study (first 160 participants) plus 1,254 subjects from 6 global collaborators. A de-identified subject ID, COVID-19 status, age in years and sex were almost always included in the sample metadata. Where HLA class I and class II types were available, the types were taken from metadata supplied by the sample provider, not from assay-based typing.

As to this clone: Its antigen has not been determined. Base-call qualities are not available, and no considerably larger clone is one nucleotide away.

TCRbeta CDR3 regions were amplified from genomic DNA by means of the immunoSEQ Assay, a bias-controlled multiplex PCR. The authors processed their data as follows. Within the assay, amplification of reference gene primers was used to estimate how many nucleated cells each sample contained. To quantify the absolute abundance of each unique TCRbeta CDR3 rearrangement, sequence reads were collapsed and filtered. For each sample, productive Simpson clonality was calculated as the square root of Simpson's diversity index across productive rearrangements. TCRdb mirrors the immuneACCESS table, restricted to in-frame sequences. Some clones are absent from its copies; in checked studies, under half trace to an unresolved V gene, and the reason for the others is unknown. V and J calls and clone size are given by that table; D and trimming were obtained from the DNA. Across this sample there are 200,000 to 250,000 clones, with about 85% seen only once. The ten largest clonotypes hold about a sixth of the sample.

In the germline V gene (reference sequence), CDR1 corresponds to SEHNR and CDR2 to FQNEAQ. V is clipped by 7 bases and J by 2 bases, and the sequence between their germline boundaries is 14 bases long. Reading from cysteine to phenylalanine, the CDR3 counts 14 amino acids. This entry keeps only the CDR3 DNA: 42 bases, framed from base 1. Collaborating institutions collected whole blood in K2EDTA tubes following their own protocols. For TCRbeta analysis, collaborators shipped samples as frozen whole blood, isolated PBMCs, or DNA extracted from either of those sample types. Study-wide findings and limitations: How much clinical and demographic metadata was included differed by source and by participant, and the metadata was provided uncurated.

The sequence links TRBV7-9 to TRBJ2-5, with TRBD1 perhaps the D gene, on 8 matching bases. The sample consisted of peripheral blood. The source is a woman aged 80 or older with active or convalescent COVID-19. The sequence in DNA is TGTGCCAGCAACCCACAGGGGGGGCAAGAGACCCAGTACTTC. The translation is CASNPQGGQETQYF.